This passage covers 19 T cell receptor beta chains from one sample sequenced in a study of vaccination and CD4 T cells after COVID-19. These TCRs' antigens remain unknown. Sample treatment: roughly 10-day PBMC culture with coronavirus spike peptide pools or control peptides (ViraFEST assay). At the Johns Hopkins FTIC core, DNA taken from cultured CD4+ T cells was sequenced by way of the Oncomine TCR Beta short-read assay. TCRdb analysed the PCR reads with MiXCR anew, one entry per CDR3 protein. Of about 18,000 distinct CDR3 sequences listed, around half are singletons. Material: CD4+ T cells from blood, cultured in vitro, obtained before SARS-CoV-2 vaccination. These receptors were taken from a human donor who had recovered from COVID-19.

The V gene is TRBV20-1, the J gene TRBJ1-2, with unresolved D. The CDR3 length is 14 residues. V was pared by 0 bases and J by 4 bases, with 12 bases between. Germline assignment: CDR1 DFQATT and CDR2 SNEGSKA (reference sequence). CDR3 sequence (DNA): TGCAGTGCTAGAGATGACTACCTAGTCTATGGCTACACCTTC. Translation gives CSARDDYLVYGYTF.

This clonotype has more than one count but fewer than ten. The gene calls are TRBV4-3 and TRBJ1-2; the D gene is possibly TRBD1 (6 bases). This CDR3 is 15 amino acids long. CDR1 is LGHNA, CDR2 YSLEER, per germline. Trimming left V 0 bases short and J 3 bases short, with 11 bases between. As DNA, the CDR3 is TGCGCCAGCAGCCAAGAGGGCAGGGGAGACTATGGCTACACCTTC. Translation: CASSQEGRGDYGYTF.

This CDR3 is CASSFNSVAGPTDTQYF. CDR3 nucleotide sequence: TGTGCCAGCAGCTTTAATTCCGTAGCGGGACCCACAGATACGCAGTATTTT. The rearrangement joins TRBV7-6 to TRBJ2-3; TRBD2 matches 8 bases. The trim removed 3 bases at V and 2 bases at J, leaving 10 bases unmatched. This CDR3 is 17 amino acids long. The germline V gene has CDR1 SGHVS and CDR2 FNYEAQ.

The chain joins TRBV28 to TRBJ1-6, with D possibly matching TRBD1 (5 bases). The V and J ends lost 0 bases and 4 bases respectively, with 16 bases between them. This CDR3 is built from 18 residues. Germline assignment: CDR1 MDHEN and CDR2 SYDVKM. The CDR3: CASSLWGGGIWYNSPLHF. CDR3 DNA: TGTGCCAGCAGTTTATGGGGGGGAGGTATTTGGTATAATTCACCCCTCCACTTT.

The chain links TRBV30 to TRBJ1-5; D unresolved. This CDR3 has 11 amino acids. Deletions cut 0 bases from V and 9 bases from J, with 6 bases between. Germline V gene sequence: CDR1 GTSNPN, CDR2 SVGIG (reference sequence). The CDR3 DNA follows: TGTGCCTGGAGTGTAGAGGGGCCCCAGCATTTT. As protein: CAWSVEGPQHF. Complete variable domain (other parts from reference TRBV30 and TRBJ1-5): SQTIHQWPATLVQPVGSPLSLECTVEGTSNPNLYWYRQAAGRGLQLLFYSVGIGQISSEVPQNLSASRPQDRQFILSSKKLLLSDSGFYLCAWSVEGPQHFGDGTRLSIL.

Only one count was recorded for this clonotype. The V and J genes are TRBV4-1 and TRBJ2-7; D remains unclear. The CDR3 has 13 residues. The V end was cut by 0 bases, the J end by 4 bases, with 7 bases between. Germline values: CDR1 MGHRA, CDR2 YSYEKL. The CDR3 sequence is CASSQDHRYEQYF. The CDR3 DNA reads TGCGCCAGCAGCCAAGATCACCGGTACGAGCAGTACTTC.

This clonotype was found a few times. The rearrangement uses TRBV20-1 and TRBJ1-5; D perhaps matches TRBD1 (6 bases). This CDR3 region has 14 residues. V gave up 2 bases and J gave up 6 bases, with 14 bases separating them. Germline V gene sequence: CDR1 DFQATT, CDR2 SNEGSKA (reference sequence). CDR3 DNA: TGCAGTGCTAGAAGGGGGGGGCAGGGTCAGCCCCAGCATTTT. It yields the protein CSARRGGQGQPQHF.

The table lists this clonotype with a few counts. The V gene is TRBV7-2, the J gene TRBJ2-3; the match to TRBD2 covers 8 bases. The junction had 5 bases not matched to a gene; V was cut back by 2 bases and J by 4 bases. Germline V gene lookup returns CDR1 SGHTA and CDR2 FQGNSA. This CDR3 has 15 residues. The CDR3 region is CASSLKRELPDTQYF. The DNA of the CDR3 is TGTGCCAGCAGCTTAAAGCGGGAGTTACCAGATACGCAGTATTTT. Together with reference TRBV7-2 and TRBJ2-3, the CDR3 gives the full variable domain: GAGVSQSPSNKVTEKGKDVELRCDPISGHTALYWYRQSLGQGLEFLIYFQGNSAPDKSGLPSDRFSAERTGGSVSTLTIQRTQQEDSAVYLCASSLKRELPDTQYFGPGTRLTVL.

The J gene is TRBJ1-1, the V gene TRBV20-1, with D perhaps TRBD1 (5 bases). The CDR3 loop spans 13 amino acids. V lost 0 bases, J lost 6 bases, and 11 bases lay in between. Per the germline V gene, CDR1 is DFQATT and CDR2 is SNEGSKA (reference sequence). The CDR3 nucleotides read TGCAGTGCTAGAGATCCTGCAGGGCCTGAAGCTTTCTTT. Its protein product is CSARDPAGPEAFF.

The chain has TRBV20-1 and TRBJ2-5, with D hard to call. The CDR3 extends over 11 amino acids. The V and J ends lost 4 bases and 4 bases respectively, with 7 bases between them. CDR1 is DFQATT, CDR2 SNEGSKA, per germline (reference sequence). CDR3 DNA: TGCAGTGCTATAGCTGGAGAGACCCAGTACTTC. Translated: CSAIAGETQYF.

This clonotype was picked up a small number of times. For the CDR3, the DNA is TGTGCCAGCAGCTTAGGAGTGGGGGGGAACACTGAAGCTTTCTTT. Its translation is CASSLGVGGNTEAFF. The chain joins TRBV7-9 to TRBJ1-1; the D gene is possibly TRBD1 (5 bases). V dropped 1 base and J dropped 1 base, with 10 bases sitting between them. The CDR3 contains 15 residues. Germline V gene lookup returns CDR1 SEHNR and CDR2 FQNEAQ (reference sequence). Together with reference TRBV7-9 and TRBJ1-1, the CDR3 gives the full variable domain: DTGVSQNPRHKITKRGQNVTFRCDPISEHNRLYWYRQTLGQGPEFLTYFQNEAQLEKSRLLSDRFSAERPKGSFSTLEIQRTEQGDSAMYLCASSLGVGGNTEAFFGQGTRLTVV.

The chain is built from TRBV20-1 and TRBJ2-3, with 8 bases lining up with TRBD1. CDR3 length: 14 amino acids. The junction had 8 bases not matched to a gene; V was cut back by 3 bases and J by 6 bases. Germline values: CDR1 DFQATT, CDR2 SNEGSKA (reference sequence). The CDR3 region has the DNA TGCAGTGCTAGTGAAACAGGGGGAAAGGATACGCAGTATTTT. It is translated as CSASETGGKDTQYF.

The chain uses TRBV6-1 and TRBJ1-6, with D tentatively TRBD1 (5 bases). Germline CDR1 MNHNS, CDR2 SASEGT. CDR3 length: 15 residues. Trimming pared 7 bases from V and 10 bases from J, leaving 20 bases between. The CDR3 DNA is TGTGCCAGCATAGATTCTGAACCGGGGCGGTCACCCCTCCACTTT. Its translation is CASIDSEPGRSPLHF.

The chain uses TRBV7-6 and TRBJ2-3; D gene uncertain. Germline loops: CDR1 SGHVS, CDR2 FNYEAQ. The CDR3 length is 13 residues. The V end lost 4 bases, the J end lost 4 bases, and 9 bases lay between the germline ends. The CDR3 DNA sequence: TGTGCCAGCAGCTCAGTCGTCGCAGATACGCAGTATTTT. It codes for CASSSVVADTQYF.

CDR3 nucleotides: TGTGCCACCAGTGACCCGACGGGAGGGGGAGAGACCCAGTACTTC. It translates to CATSDPTGGGETQYF. The J gene is TRBJ2-5, the V gene TRBV24-1; 8 nucleotides align to TRBD2. J lost 4 bases, V lost 4 bases, and 7 bases had no gene match. Germline V gene sequence: CDR1 KGHDR, CDR2 SFDVKD. This CDR3 is built from 15 residues.

The genes are TRBV24-1 and TRBJ2-2; a possible D gene is TRBD2 (6 bases). Trimming pared 4 bases from V and 2 bases from J, leaving 16 bases between. CDR1 is KGHDR and CDR2 is SFDVKD in the germline V gene. The CDR3 contains 17 residues. The chain's CDR3 is CATSDPPRGLNTGELFF. The CDR3 DNA sequence: TGTGCCACCAGTGACCCCCCCCGGGGACTCAACACCGGGGAGCTGTTTTTT.

This clonotype was observed a handful of times. V is TRBV20-1 and J is TRBJ2-3, with 8 bases matching TRBD2. This CDR3 spans 16 amino acids. The V and J ends lost 3 bases and 2 bases, in that order; junction bases with no gene match: 10. CDR1 is DFQATT and CDR2 is SNEGSKA in the germline V gene (reference sequence). The CDR3 bases are TGCAGTGCTAGCCCCCCGACTAGCGAGATCACAGATACGCAGTATTTT. Protein: CSASPPTSEITDTQYF.

This clonotype came up a few times. The chain employs TRBV19 and TRBJ1-6; D is perhaps TRBD1 (5 bases). V was cut by 8 bases and J by 6 bases, with 8 bases left in between. The CDR3 has 12 amino acids. Germline CDR1 LNHDA, CDR2 SQIVND (reference sequence). CDR3 residues: CASQTVNSPLHF. CDR3 sequence (DNA): TGTGCCAGTCAGACAGTTAATTCACCCCTCCACTTT.

This chain links TRBV6-5 with TRBJ1-4; 7 bases line up with TRBD1. The ends lost 2 bases at V and 8 bases at J; junction bases unmatched: 2. The CDR3 spans 13 residues. Per germline, CDR1 MNHEY and CDR2 SVGAGI. The CDR3 DNA reads TGTGCCAGCAGTTACGTGGGACAGGAAAAACTGTTTTTT. As protein: CASSYVGQEKLFF.